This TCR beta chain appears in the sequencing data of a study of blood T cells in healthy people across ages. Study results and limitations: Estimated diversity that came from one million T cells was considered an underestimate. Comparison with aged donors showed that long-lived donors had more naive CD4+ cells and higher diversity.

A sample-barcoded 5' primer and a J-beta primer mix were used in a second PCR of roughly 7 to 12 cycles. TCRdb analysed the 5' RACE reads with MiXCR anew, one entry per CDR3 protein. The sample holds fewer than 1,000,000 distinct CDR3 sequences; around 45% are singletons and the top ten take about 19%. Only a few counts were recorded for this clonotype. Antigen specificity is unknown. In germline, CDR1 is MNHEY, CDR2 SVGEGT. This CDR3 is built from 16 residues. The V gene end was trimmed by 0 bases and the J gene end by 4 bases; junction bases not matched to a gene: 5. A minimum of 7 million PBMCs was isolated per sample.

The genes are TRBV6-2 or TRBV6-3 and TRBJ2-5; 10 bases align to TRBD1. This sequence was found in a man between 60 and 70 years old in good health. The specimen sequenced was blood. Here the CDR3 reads CASSYSATGGGETQYF. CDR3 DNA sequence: TGTGCCAGCAGTTACTCCGCGACAGGGGGCGGAGAGACCCAGTACTTC.